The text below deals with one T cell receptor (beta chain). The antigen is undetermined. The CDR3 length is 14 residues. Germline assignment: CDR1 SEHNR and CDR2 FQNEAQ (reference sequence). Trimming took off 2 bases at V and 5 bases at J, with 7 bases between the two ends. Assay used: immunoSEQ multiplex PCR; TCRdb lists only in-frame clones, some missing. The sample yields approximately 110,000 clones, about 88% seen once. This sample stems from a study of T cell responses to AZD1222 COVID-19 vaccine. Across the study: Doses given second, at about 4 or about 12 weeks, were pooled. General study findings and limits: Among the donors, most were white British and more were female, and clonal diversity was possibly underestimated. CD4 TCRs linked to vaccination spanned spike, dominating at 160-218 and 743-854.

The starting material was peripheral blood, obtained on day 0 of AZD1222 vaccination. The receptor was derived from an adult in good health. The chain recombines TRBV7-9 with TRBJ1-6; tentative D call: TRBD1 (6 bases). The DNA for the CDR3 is TGTGCCAGCAGCTTACAGGGGAATAATTCACCCCTCCACTTT. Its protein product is CASSLQGNNSPLHF.